This T cell receptor (beta chain) comes out of a study of T-cell reconstitution after alpha-beta-depleted transplantation in children. TCRbeta library construction was performed incorporating unique molecular identifiers. TCRdb re-derived calls from the PCR reads in MiXCR, one entry per CDR3 protein. The repertoire holds around 96,000 distinct CDR3 sequences, with 9% to 15% as singletons. CDR1 and CDR2 (germline): SQVTM, ANQGSEA. The CDR3 sequence is 13 residues long. Turning to this clonotype: Possible read error: a much larger clone is one base away.

The sequencing here drew on PBMCs from the stem cell graft donor, taken from the stem cell graft. V is TRBV29-1 and J is TRBJ1-3; 7 nucleotides line up with TRBD1. The TCR was taken from a human donor who donated a stem cell graft to a child with inherited bone marrow failure. For the CDR3, the DNA is TGCAGCGTTGGGGAGGGGGCCGCAAACGCCATATATTTT. Its protein is CSVGEGAANAIYF.